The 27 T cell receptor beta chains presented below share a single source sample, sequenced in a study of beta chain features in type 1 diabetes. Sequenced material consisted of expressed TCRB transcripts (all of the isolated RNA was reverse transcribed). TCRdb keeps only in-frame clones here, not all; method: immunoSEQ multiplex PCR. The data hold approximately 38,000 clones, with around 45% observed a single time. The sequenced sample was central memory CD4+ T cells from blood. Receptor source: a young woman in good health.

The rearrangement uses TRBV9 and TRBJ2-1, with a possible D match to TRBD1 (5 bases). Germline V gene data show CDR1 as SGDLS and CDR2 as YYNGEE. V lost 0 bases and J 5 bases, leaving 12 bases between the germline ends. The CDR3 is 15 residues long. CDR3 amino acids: CASSVVLGAHNEQFF. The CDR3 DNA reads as TGTGCCAGCAGCGTAGTTTTAGGGGCCCACAATGAGCAGTTCTTC. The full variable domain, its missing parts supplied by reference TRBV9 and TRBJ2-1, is DSGVTQTPKHLITATGQRVTLRCSPRSGDLSVYWYQQSLDQGLQFLIQYYNGEERAKGNILERFSAQQFPDLHSELNLSSLELGDSALYFCASSVVLGAHNEQFFGPGTRLTVL.

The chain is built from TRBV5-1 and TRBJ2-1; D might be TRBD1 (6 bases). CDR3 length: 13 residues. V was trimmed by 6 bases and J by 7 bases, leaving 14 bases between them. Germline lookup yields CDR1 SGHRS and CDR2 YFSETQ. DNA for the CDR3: TGCGCCAGCAATTTACAGGGAGCGAATGAGCAGTTCTTC. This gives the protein CASNLQGANEQFF. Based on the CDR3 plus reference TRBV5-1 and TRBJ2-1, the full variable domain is KAGVTQTPRYLIKTRGQQVTLSCSPISGHRSVSWYQQTPGQGLQFLFEYFSETQRNKGNFPGRFSGRQFSNSRSEMNVSTLELGDSALYLCASNLQGANEQFFGPGTRLTVL.

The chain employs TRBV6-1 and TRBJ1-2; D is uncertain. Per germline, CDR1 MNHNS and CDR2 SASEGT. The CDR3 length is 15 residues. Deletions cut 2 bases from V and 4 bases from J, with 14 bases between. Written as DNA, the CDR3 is TGTGCCAGCAGTGAATGGTCTAGTGGCGGCTATGGCTACACCTTC. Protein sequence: CASSEWSSGGYGYTF.

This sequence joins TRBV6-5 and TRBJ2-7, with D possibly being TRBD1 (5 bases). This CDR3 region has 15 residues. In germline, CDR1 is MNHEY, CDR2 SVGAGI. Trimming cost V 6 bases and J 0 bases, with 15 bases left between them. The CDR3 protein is CASRTTTVGSYEQYF. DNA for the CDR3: TGTGCCAGCAGAACCACGACAGTAGGCTCCTACGAGCAGTACTTC.

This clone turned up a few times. CDR3 amino acids: CASSQGLAGVSYNEQFF. The CDR3 DNA follows: TGTGCCAGCAGCCAAGGGCTAGCGGGAGTCTCCTACAATGAGCAGTTCTTC. The rearrangement uses TRBV9 and TRBJ2-1; 10 positions agree with TRBD2. V lost 4 bases, J lost 0 bases, and 7 bases stayed unmatched. The CDR3 spans 17 residues. Per germline, CDR1 SGDLS and CDR2 YYNGEE.

The CDR3 region is CASRAAGAPQETQYF. The CDR3 coding sequence is TGCGCCAGCAGAGCGGCGGGGGCCCCACAAGAGACCCAGTACTTC. The chain uses TRBV4-1 and TRBJ2-5; weak D call: TRBD2 (7 bases). Germline V gene data show CDR1 as MGHRA and CDR2 as YSYEKL. V lost 6 bases and J lost 2, with 16 bases in between. The CDR3 has 15 amino acids.

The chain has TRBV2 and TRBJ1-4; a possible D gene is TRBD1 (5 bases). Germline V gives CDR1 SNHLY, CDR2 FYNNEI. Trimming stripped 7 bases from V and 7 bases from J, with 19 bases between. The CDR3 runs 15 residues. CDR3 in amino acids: CASTPVWGGGEKLFF. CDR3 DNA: TGTGCCAGCACCCCGGTCTGGGGGGGAGGTGAAAAACTGTTTTTT. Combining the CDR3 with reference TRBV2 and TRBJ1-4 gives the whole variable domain EPEVTQTPSHQVTQMGQEVILRCVPISNHLYFYWYRQILGQKVEFLVSFYNNEISEKSEIFDDQFSVERPDGSNFTLKIRSTKLEDSAMYFCASTPVWGGGEKLFFGSGTQLSVL.

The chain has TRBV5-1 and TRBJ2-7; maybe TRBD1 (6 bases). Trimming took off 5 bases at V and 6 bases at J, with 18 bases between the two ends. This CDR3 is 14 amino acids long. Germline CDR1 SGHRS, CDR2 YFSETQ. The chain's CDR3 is CASSGRQDPTEQYF. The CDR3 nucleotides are TGCGCCAGCAGTGGTAGACAGGATCCTACCGAGCAGTACTTC.

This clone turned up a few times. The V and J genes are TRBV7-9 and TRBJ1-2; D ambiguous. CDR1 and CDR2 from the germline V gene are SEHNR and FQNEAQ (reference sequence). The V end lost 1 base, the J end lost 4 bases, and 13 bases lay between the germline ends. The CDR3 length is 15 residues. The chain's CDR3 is CASSLDVQSGYGYTF. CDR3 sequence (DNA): TGTGCCAGCAGCTTAGATGTTCAGTCAGGCTATGGCTACACCTTC.

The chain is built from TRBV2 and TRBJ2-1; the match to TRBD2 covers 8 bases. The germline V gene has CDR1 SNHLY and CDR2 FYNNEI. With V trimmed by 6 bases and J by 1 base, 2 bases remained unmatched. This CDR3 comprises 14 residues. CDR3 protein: CASSGGVSYNEQFF. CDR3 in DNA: TGTGCCAGCAGCGGGGGGGTATCCTACAATGAGCAGTTCTTC.

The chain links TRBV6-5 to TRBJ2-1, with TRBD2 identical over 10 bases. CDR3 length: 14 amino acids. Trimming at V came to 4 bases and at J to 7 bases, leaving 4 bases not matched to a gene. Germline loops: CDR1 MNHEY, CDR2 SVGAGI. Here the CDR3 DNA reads TGTGCCAGCAGTTCGAAGACTAGCGGGAATGAGCAGTTCTTC. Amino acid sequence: CASSSKTSGNEQFF.

Here the CDR3 reads CASSISLLLAEAFF. In nucleotides, the CDR3 is TGTGCCAGTAGTATATCCCTCCTTCTCGCTGAAGCTTTCTTT. This chain links TRBV19 with TRBJ1-1, with no clear D. V was clipped by 2 bases and J by 6 bases, with 13 bases between them. Germline lookup yields CDR1 LNHDA and CDR2 SQIVND (reference sequence). The CDR3 totals 14 residues.

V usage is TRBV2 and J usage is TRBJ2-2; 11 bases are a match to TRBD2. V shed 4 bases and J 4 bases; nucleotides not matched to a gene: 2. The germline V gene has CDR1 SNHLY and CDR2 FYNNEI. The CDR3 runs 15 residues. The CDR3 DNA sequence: TGTGCCAGCAGTGGTAGCGGGGGGGCCACCGGGGAGCTGTTTTTT. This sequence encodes CASSGSGGATGELFF. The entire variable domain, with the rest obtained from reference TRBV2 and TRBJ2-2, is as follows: EPEVTQTPSHQVTQMGQEVILRCVPISNHLYFYWYRQILGQKVEFLVSFYNNEISEKSEIFDDQFSVERPDGSNFTLKIRSTKLEDSAMYFCASSGSGGATGELFFGEGSRLTVL.

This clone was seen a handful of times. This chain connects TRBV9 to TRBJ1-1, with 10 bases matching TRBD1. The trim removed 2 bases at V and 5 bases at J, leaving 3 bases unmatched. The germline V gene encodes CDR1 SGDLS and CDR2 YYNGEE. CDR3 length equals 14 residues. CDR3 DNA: TGTGCCAGCAGCGTGGACAGGGGGAGAACTGAAGCTTTCTTT. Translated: CASSVDRGRTEAFF.

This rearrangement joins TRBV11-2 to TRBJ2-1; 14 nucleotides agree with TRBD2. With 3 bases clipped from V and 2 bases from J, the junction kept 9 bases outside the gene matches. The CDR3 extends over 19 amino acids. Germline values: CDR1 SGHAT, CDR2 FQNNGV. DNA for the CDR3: TGTGCCAGCAGCTTTGAGGGACTAGCGGGAGCGGCGACCTACAATGAGCAGTTCTTC. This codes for CASSFEGLAGAATYNEQFF.

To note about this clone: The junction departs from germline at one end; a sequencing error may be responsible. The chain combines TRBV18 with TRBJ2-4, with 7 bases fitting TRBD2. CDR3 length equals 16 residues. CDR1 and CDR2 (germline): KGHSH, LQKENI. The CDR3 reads CASSAAGVVAKNMQYF. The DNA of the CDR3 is TGTGCCAGCTCTGCCGCGGGGGTTGTGGCCAAAAACATGCAGTACTTC.

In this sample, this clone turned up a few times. The CDR3 loop is CASSPAGAGVFHEQYF. The CDR3 nucleotides are TGTGCCAGCAGCCCCGCCGGGGCGGGAGTCTTCCACGAGCAGTACTTC. The chain is built from TRBV7-2 and TRBJ2-7; 7 nucleotides match TRBD2. The CDR3 length is 16 residues. Germline trimming cut 5 bases from V and 5 bases from J; bases unmatched to any gene: 15. From germline, CDR1 is SGHTA and CDR2 FQGNSA.

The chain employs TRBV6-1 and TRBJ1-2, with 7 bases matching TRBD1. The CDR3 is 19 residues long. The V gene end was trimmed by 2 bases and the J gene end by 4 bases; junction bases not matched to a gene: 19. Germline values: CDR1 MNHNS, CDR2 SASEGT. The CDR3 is CASSEQLGGKGTKGYGYTF. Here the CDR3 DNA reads TGTGCCAGCAGTGAACAATTAGGGGGCAAGGGAACAAAAGGCTATGGCTACACCTTC.

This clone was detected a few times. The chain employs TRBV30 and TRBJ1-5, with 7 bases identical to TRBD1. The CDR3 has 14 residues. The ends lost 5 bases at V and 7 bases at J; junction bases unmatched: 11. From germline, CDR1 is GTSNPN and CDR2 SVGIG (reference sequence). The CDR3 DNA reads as TGTGCCTGGGGCCGGGACAGAGGAGGACAGCCCCAGCATTTT. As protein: CAWGRDRGGQPQHF.

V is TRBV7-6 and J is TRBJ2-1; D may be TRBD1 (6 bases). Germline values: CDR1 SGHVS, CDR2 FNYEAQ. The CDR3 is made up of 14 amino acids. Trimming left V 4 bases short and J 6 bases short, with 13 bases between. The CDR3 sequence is CASSSYRERNEQFF. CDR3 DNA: TGTGCCAGCAGCTCCTACAGGGAGCGCAATGAGCAGTTCTTC.

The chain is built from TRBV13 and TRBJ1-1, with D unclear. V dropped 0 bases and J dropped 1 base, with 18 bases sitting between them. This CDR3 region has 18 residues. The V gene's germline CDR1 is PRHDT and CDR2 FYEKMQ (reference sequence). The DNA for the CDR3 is TGTGCCAGCAGCTTAGGCACAGTCCGAGTGATTACGAACACTGAAGCTTTCTTT. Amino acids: CASSLGTVRVITNTEAFF.

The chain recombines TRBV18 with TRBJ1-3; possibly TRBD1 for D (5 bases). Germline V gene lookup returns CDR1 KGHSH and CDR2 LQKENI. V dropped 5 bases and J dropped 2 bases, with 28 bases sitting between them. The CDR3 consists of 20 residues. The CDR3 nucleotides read TGTGCCAGCTCATTCTATCCAGAGGCCCTTGGACAAAAAACTGGAAACACCATATATTTT. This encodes CASSFYPEALGQKTGNTIYF.

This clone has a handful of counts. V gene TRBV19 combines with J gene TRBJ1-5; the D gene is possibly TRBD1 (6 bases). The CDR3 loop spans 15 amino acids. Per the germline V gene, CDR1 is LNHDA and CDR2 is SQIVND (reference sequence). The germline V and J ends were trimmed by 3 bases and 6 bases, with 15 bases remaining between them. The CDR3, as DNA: TGTGCCAGTAGTATCGGGGGGGCAGCCGGTCAGCCCCAGCATTTT. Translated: CASSIGGAAGQPQHF.

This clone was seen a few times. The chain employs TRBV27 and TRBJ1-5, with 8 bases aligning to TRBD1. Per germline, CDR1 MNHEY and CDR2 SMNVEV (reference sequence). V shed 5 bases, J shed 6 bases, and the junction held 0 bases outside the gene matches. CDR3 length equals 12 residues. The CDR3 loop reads CASSGQGQPQHF. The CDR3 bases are TGTGCCAGCAGTGGACAGGGTCAGCCCCAGCATTTT.

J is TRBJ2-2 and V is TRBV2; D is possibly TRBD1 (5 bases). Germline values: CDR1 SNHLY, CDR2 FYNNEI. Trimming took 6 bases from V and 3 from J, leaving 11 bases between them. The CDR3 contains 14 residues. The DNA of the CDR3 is TGTGCCAGCAGCCAACAAGGGGACACCGGGGAGCTGTTTTTT. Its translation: CASSQQGDTGELFF.

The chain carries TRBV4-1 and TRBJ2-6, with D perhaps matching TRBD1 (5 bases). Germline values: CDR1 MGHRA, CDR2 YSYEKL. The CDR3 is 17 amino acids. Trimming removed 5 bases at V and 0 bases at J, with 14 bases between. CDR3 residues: CASSFTGSSSGANVLTF. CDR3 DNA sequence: TGCGCCAGCAGCTTTACAGGCAGTAGCTCTGGGGCCAACGTCCTGACTTTC.

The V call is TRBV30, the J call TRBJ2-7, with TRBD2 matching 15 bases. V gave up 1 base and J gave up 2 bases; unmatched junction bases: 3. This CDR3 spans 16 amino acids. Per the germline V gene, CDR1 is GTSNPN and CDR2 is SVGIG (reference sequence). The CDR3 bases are TGTGCCTGGAGTGGTAGGACTAGCGGGGGGGCCTACGAGCAGTACTTC. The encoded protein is CAWSGRTSGGAYEQYF.